A selection of T cell receptor beta chains follows, all from one sample in a study of T cell responses to AZD1222 COVID-19 vaccine. TCRdb's table, derived via immunoSEQ multiplex PCR, lists solely in-frame clones and lacks some. Of some 140,000 clones listed, roughly 80% were seen once; the top ten hold 4.1%. This specimen consisted of peripheral blood, obtained on day 0 of AZD1222 vaccination. These receptors were obtained from an adult in good health. Each CDR3 is given without its conserved first and last residue.

V	J	CDR3
TRBV3-1/TRBV3-2	TRBJ1-3	ASGQWDAGKTIY
TRBV28	TRBJ1-1	ASRQGAHTEAF
TRBV6-5	TRBJ1-1	ASTSDGRAEAF
TRBV5-4	TRBJ2-2	ASSLKGARTGELF
TRBV5-5	TRBJ1-5	ASSLKDRGNQPQH
TRBV15	TRBJ2-7	ATSRDWLGDEQY
TRBV5-1	TRBJ1-5	ASSEGDNQPQH
TRBV6-6	TRBJ1-6	ASSRRTGASSYNSPLH
TRBV7-9	TRBJ1-1	ASSLNRLNTEAF
TRBV6-1	TRBJ1-1	ASSEAWGVTEAF
TRBV2	TRBJ1-1	ASSAWGAGTEAF
TRBV5-8	TRBJ2-6	ASSSPGGMISSGANVLT
TRBV4-2	TRBJ1-1	ASSQGIYEAF
TRBV5-1	TRBJ1-1	ASSSTIVGTEAF
TRBV6-1	TRBJ1-6	ASSEGEGLAYNSPLH
TRBV2	TRBJ2-1	ASSTADNNEQF
TRBV2	TRBJ2-7	ASSGTGRYEQY
TRBV28	TRBJ1-1	ASHLGALNTEAF
TRBV20-1	TRBJ1-6	SVGSLGTLH
TRBV11-2	TRBJ1-1	ASKGLRKNTEAF
TRBV3-1/TRBV3-2	TRBJ2-5	ASSQVLAGEGTQY
TRBV11-3	TRBJ2-2	ASREALSGADGELF
TRBV14	TRBJ1-6	ASSLRAQPSSPLH
TRBV5-1	TRBJ1-4	ASSSEMSGTNEKLF
TRBV30	TRBJ2-2	AWRLTATGELF
TRBV28	TRBJ1-3	ASSLYRLSSGNTIY
TRBV18	TRBJ1-4	ASSPGANEKLF
TRBV10-1	TRBJ1-4	ASSDGQGVEKLF